Listed below are T cell receptor beta chains from one sample, sequenced in a study of blood T cell repertoires in COVID-19. The repertoire was sequenced with immunoSEQ multiplex PCR; TCRdb's copy has only in-frame clones and lacks some. The sample carries fewer than 250,000 clones, about 82% recorded once. Input material: PBMCs or T cells enriched from blood (not recorded which). The receptor set was obtained from a woman aged 50 to 65 who had recovered from COVID-19. CDR3s include the opening cysteine and the closing phenylalanine or tryptophan. The D gene is left open where the match is weak. Some rows have no size entry. The others give once, few or many, or a class for an expanded clone.

NA	TRBV27	TRBJ1-6	NA	TGTGCCAGCAGTTTATCCGGCAGGATTGTTAATTCACCCCTCCACTTT	CASSLSGRIVNSPLHF
NA	TRBV19	TRBJ1-1	NA	TGTGCCAGTGCAGGGGATATCAACACTGAAGCTTTCTTT	CASAGDINTEAFF
NA	TRBV4-1	TRBJ1-5	TRBD1	TGCGCCAGCAGCCTACGGGACAGGGGAGGGTATCAGCCCCAGCATTTT	CASSLRDRGGYQPQHF
NA	TRBV4-3	TRBJ2-1	TRBD1	TGCGCCAGCAGCCAAGGACAGGGGGCAAGGAATGAGCAGTTCTTC	CASSQGQGARNEQFF
once	TRBV12-3/TRBV12-4	TRBJ2-7	NA	TGTGCCAGCAGCCAGGCCTACGAGCAGTACTTC	CASSQAYEQYF
once	TRBV20-1	TRBJ2-5	NA	TGCAGTGCTAGTGCGGGACCGGCAGGTCTAGGGGGGACCCAGTACTTC	CSASAGPAGLGGTQYF
NA	TRBV9	TRBJ2-3	TRBD1	TGTGCCAGCAGCGGACGCCGGACAGGAGGCACAGATACGCAGTATTTT	CASSGRRTGGTDTQYF
few	TRBV5-4	TRBJ1-1	NA	TGTGCCAGCAGGCGGGGCACTGAAGCTTTCTTT	CASRRGTEAFF
NA	TRBV6-5	TRBJ2-3	TRBD2	TGTGCCAGCAGTTACACGGCGGGGGGCACAGATACGCAGTATTTT	CASSYTAGGTDTQYF
NA	TRBV5-1	TRBJ2-1	NA	TGCGCCAGCAGCTCATGGAGGACAGACGACAATGAGCAGTTCTTC	CASSSWRTDDNEQFF
many	TRBV27	TRBJ1-2	TRBD1	TGTGCCAGCAGCCGCCCGGGACAGGGTAAGGGTGGCTACACCTTC	CASSRPGQGKGGYTF